A single sample is the source of the 15 T cell receptor beta chains below, sequenced in a study of T cells after yellow fever vaccination. MiXCR, run by TCRdb on the 5' RACE reads, gives a single entry per CDR3 protein. The sample carries around 250,000 distinct CDR3 sequences, 6.9% recorded once. This specimen consisted of CD4+ T cells sorted from PBMCs, obtained 15 days after the yellow fever booster vaccination. Every receptor here comes from a man in his thirties or forties who received the YFV17D yellow fever vaccine.

The chain carries TRBV11-2 and TRBJ2-7; 7 bases are a match to TRBD1. The CDR3 is 16 residues long. The V gene's germline CDR1 is SGHAT and CDR2 FQNNGV. V shed 5 bases and J 2 bases; nucleotides not matched to a gene: 12. The CDR3 region is CASSKVSGTATYEQYF. The CDR3 nucleotides read TGTGCCAGCAGCAAAGTATCCGGGACAGCCACCTACGAGCAGTACTTC.

This chain links TRBV6-2 or TRBV6-3 with TRBJ2-7; possibly TRBD1 for D (5 bases). Germline CDR1 MNHEY, CDR2 SVGEGT. The CDR3 runs to 13 residues. The germline V and J ends were trimmed by 10 bases and 5 bases, with 18 bases remaining between them. CDR3 DNA: TGTGCCACCCCAAAGGGGCGGATTAACGAGCAGTACTTC. It is translated as CATPKGRINEQYF.

The sample holds a few counts of this clonotype. The chain employs TRBV3-1 and TRBJ2-1; 15 bases align to TRBD2. Germline CDR1 reads LGHDT; CDR2 reads YNNKEL (reference sequence). V shed 4 bases and J 7 bases; nucleotides not matched to a gene: 5. CDR3 size: 16 residues. This CDR3 is CASSPTGTSGRNEQFF. The CDR3, as DNA: TGTGCCAGCAGCCCCACCGGGACTAGCGGGAGGAATGAGCAGTTCTTC.

This chain connects TRBV10-3 to TRBJ2-2, with D uncertain. Germline CDR1 reads ENHRY; CDR2 reads SYGVKD. V dropped 4 bases and J dropped 3 bases, with 12 bases sitting between them. The CDR3 is 15 amino acids. CDR3: CAISGRRPDTGELFF. CDR3 coding DNA: TGTGCCATCAGTGGGCGAAGACCGGACACCGGGGAGCTGTTTTTT.

This chain links TRBV7-2 with TRBJ2-5, with TRBD2 identical over 14 bases. The germline CDR1 and CDR2 sequences are SGHTA and FQGNSA. J lost 2 bases, V lost 8 bases, and 4 bases had no gene match. The CDR3 runs to 15 residues. This CDR3 reads CASLGTSGSQETQYF. The CDR3 DNA reads TGTGCCAGCTTAGGGACTAGCGGGAGTCAAGAGACCCAGTACTTC.

This clonotype was counted at least ten times. The chain couples TRBV7-2 to TRBJ1-6, with 8 bases aligning to TRBD1. V dropped 4 bases and J dropped 9; count of bases not matched to a gene: 8. The CDR3 loop spans 15 amino acids. Per germline, CDR1 SGHTA and CDR2 FQGNSA. CDR3 in amino acids: CASSYIQGGRSPLHF. The DNA for the CDR3 is TGTGCCAGCAGCTATATACAGGGGGGGCGTTCACCCCTCCACTTT.

The J gene is TRBJ2-3, the V gene TRBV19, with a weak D call TRBD2 (5 bases). V gave up 7 bases and J gave up 2 bases, with 13 bases separating them. The germline gives CDR1 LNHDA, CDR2 SQIVND (reference sequence). This CDR3 has 14 residues. The CDR3 sequence is CASKRTPHTDTQYF. The CDR3 DNA is TGTGCCAGTAAGAGGACTCCTCACACAGATACGCAGTATTTT.

The chain recombines TRBV7-2 with TRBJ1-5; the D is unclear. CDR3 size: 9 residues. In germline, CDR1 is SGHTA, CDR2 FQGNSA. The CDR3 DNA reads TGTGGACACCGAGTGAGCCAGCATTTT. It specifies CGHRVSQHF.

This clonotype was counted between two and nine times. This rearrangement joins TRBV4-3 to TRBJ2-3, with D unclear. Germline-derived CDR1 and CDR2 are LGHNA and YSLEER. This CDR3 contains 14 residues. Trimming shortened V by 0 bases and J by 4 bases, and 8 bases separated the two germline ends. CDR3 DNA sequence: TGCGCCAGCAGCCAAGATCAGGCCGCAGATACGCAGTATTTT. Amino acid sequence: CASSQDQAADTQYF.

CDR3 residues: CASSYGLAGNEQFF. As DNA, the CDR3 is TGTGCCAGCTCATATGGACTAGCGGGCAATGAGCAGTTCTTC. The rearrangement joins TRBV18 to TRBJ2-1; 11 bases line up with TRBD2. This CDR3 is 14 amino acids long. CDR1 KGHSH and CDR2 LQKENI come from the germline V gene. V lost 5 bases to trimming and J lost 6 bases; unmatched junction nucleotides: 3.

There are many counts of this clonotype. The chain joins TRBV5-4 to TRBJ2-5; 11 nucleotides match TRBD2. Unmatched junction bases numbered 5, after V lost 5 bases and J lost 5 bases. CDR1 and CDR2 from the germline V gene are SGHNT and YYREEE (reference sequence). There are 14 residues in the CDR3. CDR3 loop: CASSLAGGQETQYF. Written as DNA, the CDR3 is TGTGCCAGCAGTTTAGCGGGAGGGCAGGAGACCCAGTACTTC.

This clonotype was detected many times. V gene TRBV29-1 combines with J gene TRBJ2-1, with TRBD2 matching 7 bases. The CDR3 has 14 amino acids. The germline gives CDR1 SQVTM, CDR2 ANQGSEA. V lost 2 bases, J lost 3 bases, and 4 bases stayed unmatched. CDR3 sequence: CSVEPPSGYNEQFF. The CDR3 DNA reads as TGCAGCGTTGAACCGCCTAGCGGCTACAATGAGCAGTTCTTC.

This clonotype was found a few times. V usage is TRBV7-9 and J usage is TRBJ2-2; 7 bases fit TRBD1. Unmatched junction bases numbered 8, after V lost 7 bases and J lost 0 bases. The germline gives CDR1 SEHNR, CDR2 FQNEAQ (reference sequence). The CDR3 spans 16 residues. The CDR3 coding sequence is TGTGCCAGCATCCTGCGACAGGGTTCGAACACCGGGGAGCTGTTTTTT. The encoded protein is CASILRQGSNTGELFF.

This clonotype was counted ten times or more. V usage is TRBV20-1 and J usage is TRBJ2-3, with TRBD1 matching over 7 bases. This CDR3 has 14 amino acids. CDR1 and CDR2 from the germline V gene are DFQATT and SNEGSKA (reference sequence). The V gene end was trimmed by 6 bases and the J gene end by 4 bases; junction bases not matched to a gene: 10. CDR3: CSAATGSLADTQYF. CDR3 nucleotide sequence: TGCAGTGCCGCGACAGGGTCTTTGGCAGATACGCAGTATTTT.

This clonotype was counted a few times. The chain uses TRBV7-2 and TRBJ1-5, with 11 positions matching TRBD1. Germline V CDR1 and CDR2: SGHTA, FQGNSA. Trimming cost V 8 bases and J 6 bases; bases outside gene matches: 6. CDR3 size: 14 residues. The CDR3 reads CASQGTGGFQPQHF. CDR3 DNA: TGTGCCAGCCAAGGGACAGGGGGTTTTCAGCCCCAGCATTTT.